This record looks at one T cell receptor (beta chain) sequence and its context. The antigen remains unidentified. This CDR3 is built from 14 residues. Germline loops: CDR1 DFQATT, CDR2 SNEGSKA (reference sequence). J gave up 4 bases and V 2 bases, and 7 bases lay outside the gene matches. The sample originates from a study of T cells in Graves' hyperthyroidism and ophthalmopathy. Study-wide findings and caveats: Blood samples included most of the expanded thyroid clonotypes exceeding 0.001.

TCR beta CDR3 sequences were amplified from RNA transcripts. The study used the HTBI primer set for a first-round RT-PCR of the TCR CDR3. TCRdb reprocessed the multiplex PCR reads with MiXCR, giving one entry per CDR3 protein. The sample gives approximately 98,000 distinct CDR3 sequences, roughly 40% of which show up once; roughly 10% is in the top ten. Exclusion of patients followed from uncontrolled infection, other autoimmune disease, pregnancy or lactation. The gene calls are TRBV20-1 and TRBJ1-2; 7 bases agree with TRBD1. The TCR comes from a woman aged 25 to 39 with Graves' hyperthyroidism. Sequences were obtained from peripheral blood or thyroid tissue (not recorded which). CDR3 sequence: CSARFATGVYGYTF. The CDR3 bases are TGCAGTGCTAGATTTGCTACAGGGGTCTATGGCTACACCTTC.